This TCR beta chain came from a study of beta chain features in type 1 diabetes. The CDR3 spans 16 residues. The germline V gene encodes CDR1 SGHAT and CDR2 FQNNGV. Trimming pared 4 bases from V and 5 bases from J, leaving 21 bases between. The entirety of the isolated RNA underwent reverse transcription, so expressed TCRB transcripts were sequenced. Sequenced naive, central memory and regulatory T cell samples produced an average of around 3.8 million reads. Generated by immunoSEQ multiplex PCR, the TCRdb table keeps only in-frame clones and is missing some. The sample lists about 130,000 clones; approximately 9.2% were seen once. Averaging approximately 110 mL, one heparinised blood draw came from each individual donor. Researchers reported sorting CD4+ naive, central memory, regulatory and stem cell-like memory cells via CD45RO/CCR7/CD25/CD127/CD95/CD27. This clone was picked up a small number of times.

Sequences were obtained from central memory CD4+ T cells from blood. This chain uses TRBV11-2 with TRBJ2-7, with a weak D call TRBD2 (6 bases). The clonotype was recovered from a young man in good health. CDR3 DNA: TGTGCCAGCAGCTCTACGAGAGGCCCTCCGGGGGACGAGCAGTACTTC. Protein: CASSSTRGPPGDEQYF.